This T cell receptor (beta chain) was sequenced in a study of control samples from healthy donors and cancer patients. Here immunoSEQ multiplex PCR was the method, and the copy in TCRdb shows in-frame clones only, minus some. This sample has 79,000 or so clones, with 70% to 90% found just once. This CDR3 has 15 amino acids. CDR1 is MNHEY, CDR2 SVGAGI, per germline. V shed 0 bases and J 6 bases; nucleotides not matched to a gene: 2. This TCR came from a woman between 50 and 59 years old with colorectal cancer. The chain recombines TRBV6-5 with TRBJ1-4, with TRBD1 matching 9 bases. The source material was PBMCs. Here the CDR3 reads CASSYSRDRDEKLFF. CDR3 nucleotide sequence: TGTGCCAGCAGTTACTCAAGGGACAGGGATGAAAAACTGTTTTTT.